The 32 T cell receptor beta chains in this list originate from one sample, sequenced in a study of shared clonotypes between healthy human individuals. Data came from immunoSEQ multiplex PCR; TCRdb stores just in-frame clones and leaves some out. The sample carries 2 million to 3 million clones, roughly nine tenths recorded once. Material for sequencing was naive CD4+ T cells sorted from blood. Stated subset: CD45RA+ positively selected. Receptor source: a man between 18 and 29 years old in good health.

V and J are TRBV5-1 and TRBJ2-5; D is possibly TRBD1 or TRBD2 (5 bases each). V was trimmed by 4 bases and J by 3 bases, leaving 19 bases between them. From germline, CDR1 is SGHRS and CDR2 YFSETQ. The CDR3 consists of 16 residues. The CDR3 nucleotides read TGCGCCAGCAGCGGGGGTCTATTCTCGGAGGAAGAGACCCAGTACTTC. This encodes CASSGGLFSEEETQYF.

The rearrangement links TRBV6-1 to TRBJ2-2, with D unresolved. V lost 3 bases, J lost 0 bases, and 8 bases lay in between. CDR1 and CDR2 (germline): MNHNS, SASEGT. The length of the CDR3 is 15 residues. CDR3 coding DNA: TGTGCCAGCAGTGATCTACTCCCGAACACCGGGGAGCTGTTTTTT. This sequence encodes CASSDLLPNTGELFF.

V usage is TRBV14 and J usage is TRBJ2-2; 10 bases match TRBD1. Germline CDR1 SGHDN, CDR2 FVKESK. The CDR3 consists of 16 residues. J gave up 4 bases and V 2 bases, and 4 bases lay outside the gene matches. CDR3 residues: CASSQRQGATTGELFF. In DNA form, the CDR3 reads TGTGCCAGCAGCCAACGACAGGGGGCGACCACCGGGGAGCTGTTTTTT.

CDR3: CSWGLINQPQHF. Written as DNA, the CDR3 is TGCAGCTGGGGACTGATCAATCAGCCCCAGCATTTT. The chain uses TRBV29-1 and TRBJ1-5; D is perhaps TRBD1 (5 bases). CDR1 and CDR2 from the germline V gene are SQVTM and ANQGSEA. The V gene lost 8 bases and the J gene lost 3 bases, with 11 bases spanning the gap. The CDR3 covers 12 residues.

Notes on this clone: In the same sample, other DNA sequences code for this CDR3. The CDR3 protein is CASSLAGAGTGELFF. The DNA for the CDR3 is TGTGCCAGCAGCTTAGCGGGGGCAGGCACCGGGGAGCTGTTTTTT. The genes are TRBV7-3 and TRBJ2-2, with a tentative D call TRBD2 (7 bases). V lost 2 bases and J 4 bases, leaving 11 bases between the germline ends. The germline V gene has CDR1 SGHTA and CDR2 FQGTGA. The CDR3 has 15 amino acids.

The chain joins TRBV9 to TRBJ1-3; 9 nucleotides match TRBD1. Germline CDR1 and CDR2: SGDLS and YYNGEE. The J segment lost 0 bases and the V segment lost 0 bases, leaving 4 bases of the junction unmatched. The CDR3 consists of 17 residues. The CDR3 loop is CASSVGDRDHSGNTIYF. The CDR3 coding sequence is TGTGCCAGCAGCGTAGGGGACAGGGATCACTCTGGAAACACCATATATTTT.

This sequence joins TRBV25-1 and TRBJ1-2, with a tentative D call TRBD1 (5 bases). Germline values: CDR1 MGHDK, CDR2 SYGVNS. With 4 bases removed from V and 3 bases from J, the gap between germline ends came to 12 bases. The CDR3 covers 14 residues. The CDR3 here is CASSAPDRYYGYTF. CDR3 in DNA: TGTGCCAGCAGTGCCCCTGACAGATACTATGGCTACACCTTC.

The chain recombines TRBV4-1 with TRBJ2-1; the match to TRBD1 covers 7 bases. V shed 4 bases, J shed 0 bases, and the junction held 9 bases outside the gene matches. Looked up from germline, CDR1 is MGHRA and CDR2 is YSYEKL. This CDR3 spans 17 amino acids. The DNA for the CDR3 is TGCGCCAGCAGCCTAATACAGGGGAGCAGCTCCTACAATGAGCAGTTCTTC. Its protein is CASSLIQGSSSYNEQFF.

The V and J genes are TRBV5-4 and TRBJ1-2; tentatively, D is TRBD1 (6 bases). The CDR3 covers 16 residues. V was cut by 4 bases and J by 4 bases, with 20 bases left in between. Germline V lookup: CDR1 SGHNT, CDR2 YYREEE (reference sequence). The DNA of the CDR3 is TGTGCCAGCAGCGGAGCCGGGACACCCTCGGGCTATGGCTACACCTTC. Residues: CASSGAGTPSGYGYTF.

Details on this clone: This may arise from a read error, as a much more abundant clone is one base away. The sample has other DNA sequences that encode this CDR3 too. The chain couples TRBV11-2 to TRBJ1-5; no clear D gene. The length of the CDR3 is 13 residues. The germline gives CDR1 SGHAT, CDR2 FQNNGV. The V end lost 3 bases, the J end lost 1 base, and 4 bases lay between the germline ends. This CDR3 is CASSLDSNQPQHF. CDR3 sequence (DNA): TGTGCCAGCAGCTTGGACAGCAATCAGCCCCAGCATTTT.

This chain uses TRBV29-1 with TRBJ2-7; D remains unclear. The ends were cut back, 6 bases at V and 3 bases at J, with 9 bases in the middle. The germline V gene has CDR1 SQVTM and CDR2 ANQGSEA. The CDR3 runs to 11 residues. DNA for the CDR3: TGCAGCGTCCGGACCCTCTACGAGCAGTACTTC. Translation: CSVRTLYEQYF.

The chain couples TRBV7-9 to TRBJ1-4, with no clear D. V was clipped by 1 base and J by 3 bases, with 9 bases between them. Looked up from germline, CDR1 is SEHNR and CDR2 is FQNEAQ (reference sequence). The length of the CDR3 is 15 residues. This CDR3 reads CASSLGVTANEKLFF. As DNA, the CDR3 is TGTGCCAGCAGCTTAGGGGTCACGGCTAATGAAAAACTGTTTTTT. Full variable domain (remainder filled in from reference TRBV7-9 and TRBJ1-4): DTGVSQNPRHKITKRGQNVTFRCDPISEHNRLYWYRQTLGQGPEFLTYFQNEAQLEKSRLLSDRFSAERPKGSFSTLEIQRTEQGDSAMYLCASSLGVTANEKLFFGSGTQLSVL.

The gene calls are TRBV19 and TRBJ2-2, with 11 positions matching TRBD2. V lost 7 bases and J lost 0; bases outside the gene matches: 10. Germline CDR1 and CDR2: LNHDA and SQIVND (reference sequence). The CDR3 is 18 residues long. In nucleotides, the CDR3 is TGTGCCAGTAAGACCCCCGGGACTAGCGGCCCGAACACCGGGGAGCTGTTTTTT. Encoded protein: CASKTPGTSGPNTGELFF.

This clone was seen only once. The rearrangement links TRBV7-9 to TRBJ1-1; the match to TRBD1 covers 8 bases. Germline CDR1 reads SEHNR; CDR2 reads FQNEAQ (reference sequence). V lost 5 bases, J lost 3 bases, and 2 bases stayed unmatched. CDR3 length: 13 residues. CDR3 protein: CASSQGAYTEAFF. CDR3 nucleotide sequence: TGTGCCAGCAGCCAGGGGGCCTACACTGAAGCTTTCTTT.

The V call is TRBV30, the J call TRBJ2-1, with D hard to call. The germline CDR1 and CDR2 sequences are GTSNPN and SVGIG (reference sequence). V was shortened by 1 base and J by 4 bases, with 14 bases between the two germline ends. This CDR3 is 15 amino acids long. The CDR3 DNA reads as TGTGCCTGGAGTGACACCTCCCCCCGTTACAATGAGCAGTTCTTC. Residues: CAWSDTSPRYNEQFF.

Comment on this clone: The same CDR3 arises from other DNA sequences in this sample as well. The V call is TRBV5-1, the J call TRBJ2-1, with D possibly matching TRBD2 (5 bases). The V gene's germline CDR1 is SGHRS and CDR2 YFSETQ. The CDR3 has 13 residues. Trimming pared 2 bases from V and 5 bases from J, leaving 8 bases between. This chain's CDR3 is CASSLEGDNEQFF. The DNA of the CDR3 is TGCGCCAGCAGCTTAGAGGGTGACAATGAGCAGTTCTTC.

This chain connects TRBV10-3 to TRBJ2-1; D is perhaps TRBD1 or TRBD2 (6 bases each). CDR1 is ENHRY and CDR2 is SYGVKD in the germline V gene. The length of the CDR3 is 13 residues. The V gene lost 10 bases and the J gene lost 9 bases, with 19 bases spanning the gap. CDR3 sequence (DNA): TGTGCCACCCAAAGGACAGAGGGAGGTGAGCAGTTCTTC. This gives the protein CATQRTEGGEQFF.

This clone has only one observation. V is TRBV6-5 and J is TRBJ2-7; 7 nucleotides align to TRBD1. Looked up from germline, CDR1 is MNHEY and CDR2 is SVGAGI. There are 14 residues in the CDR3. With 5 bases clipped from V and 0 bases from J, the junction kept 4 bases outside the gene matches. The CDR3 sequence is CASSPTGTSYEQYF. CDR3 in DNA: TGTGCCAGCAGTCCGACAGGGACCTCCTACGAGCAGTACTTC.

The chain uses TRBV19 and TRBJ1-2, with D hard to call. Germline loops: CDR1 LNHDA, CDR2 SQIVND (reference sequence). Trimming left V 6 bases short and J 7 bases short, with 9 bases between. The CDR3 is 11 residues long. The CDR3 coding sequence is TGTGCCAGTAGCCCCGGGCTTGGCTACACCTTC. This translates into CASSPGLGYTF. The variable domain in full, with the rest retrieved from reference TRBV19 and TRBJ1-2, is DGGITQSPKYLFRKEGQNVTLSCEQNLNHDAMYWYRQDPGQGLRLIYYSQIVNDFQKGDIAEGYSVSREKKESFPLTVTSAQKNPTAFYLCASSPGLGYTFGSGTRLTVV.

This clone was detected only once. The V gene is TRBV18, the J gene TRBJ1-3; D ambiguous. The V end lost 3 bases, the J end lost 0 bases, and 12 bases lay between the germline ends. Per germline, CDR1 KGHSH and CDR2 LQKENI. The CDR3 runs to 16 residues. The CDR3 here is CASSPQQHRSGNTIYF. CDR3 nucleotides: TGTGCCAGCTCACCTCAACAGCATCGCTCTGGAAACACCATATATTTT.

The count of this clone is one. V usage is TRBV6-1 and J usage is TRBJ2-7, with D tentatively TRBD2 (6 bases). The CDR3 runs 15 residues. Germline assignment: CDR1 MNHNS and CDR2 SASEGT. V lost 6 bases, J lost 0 bases, and 15 bases lay in between. CDR3 bases: TGTGCCAGCAGAGAACCGGGACTCATCTCCTACGAGCAGTACTTC. Translation gives CASREPGLISYEQYF.

V gene TRBV4-3 combines with J gene TRBJ2-2; D remains unclear. CDR1 is LGHNA and CDR2 is YSLEER in the germline V gene. V was pared by 5 bases and J by 4 bases, with 8 bases between. The CDR3 length is 13 residues. The CDR3 DNA follows: TGCGCCAGCAGCTCTTGGGGCACCGGGGAGCTGTTTTTT. Amino acids: CASSSWGTGELFF.

The rearrangement links TRBV12-5 to TRBJ2-7; 11 nucleotides match TRBD2. The V gene end was trimmed by 3 bases and the J gene end by 3 bases; junction bases not matched to a gene: 10. The CDR3 spans 17 residues. CDR1 and CDR2 (germline): LGHNT, FRNRAP. CDR3 in DNA: TGTGCTAGTGGTTTATTTAGCGGGAGGGCCGTCCTCTACGAGCAGTACTTC. It specifies CASGLFSGRAVLYEQYF.

The chain is built from TRBV30 and TRBJ2-2; D gene ambiguous. Between the trimmed V and J ends, which lost 1 base and 4 bases, there was a span of 7 bases. This CDR3 comprises 13 residues. Germline V lookup: CDR1 GTSNPN, CDR2 SVGIG (reference sequence). In DNA, the CDR3 is TGTGCCTGGAGTGCGATCTCCACCGGGGAGCTGTTTTTT. Its protein product is CAWSAISTGELFF.

The V call is TRBV2, the J call TRBJ2-1; TRBD1 aligns across 9 bases. After removal of 3 bases from V and 5 bases from J, the junction contained 5 bases not matched to a gene. CDR3 size: 15 residues. In germline, CDR1 is SNHLY, CDR2 FYNNEI. The CDR3 spells CASSDGGQGNNEQFF. In DNA, the CDR3 is TGTGCCAGCAGTGATGGGGGACAGGGTAACAATGAGCAGTTCTTC.

This chain links TRBV9 with TRBJ1-4; no reliable D call. The germline V and J ends were trimmed by 4 bases and 8 bases, with 21 bases remaining between them. The V gene's germline CDR1 is SGDLS and CDR2 YYNGEE. This CDR3 has 16 residues. CDR3 amino acids: CASSPSVGFSREKLFF. The CDR3 nucleotides are TGTGCCAGCAGCCCCAGCGTAGGGTTCTCAAGGGAAAAACTGTTTTTT.

The rearrangement links TRBV7-2 to TRBJ1-6; 8 nucleotides agree with TRBD1. V lost 1 base, J lost 10 bases, and 12 bases stayed unmatched. CDR1 SGHTA and CDR2 FQGNSA come from the germline V gene. This CDR3 comprises 17 residues. In nucleotides, the CDR3 is TGTGCCAGCAGCTTAGGAATCAGGGGGCAGTTTGGGTCACCCCTCCACTTT. Protein sequence: CASSLGIRGQFGSPLHF.

The chain has TRBV6-4 and TRBJ2-7; weak D call: TRBD2 (6 bases). The length of the CDR3 is 20 residues. V shed 4 bases and J shed 0 bases, with 28 bases lying between them. Germline loops: CDR1 MRHNA, CDR2 SNTAGT. CDR3 DNA: TGTGCCAGCAGTGTTGGTAGGCGAACACCCCGGGACTTTAACTCCTACGAGCAGTACTTC. This codes for CASSVGRRTPRDFNSYEQYF.

The V and J genes are TRBV19 and TRBJ2-5; 7 nucleotides align to TRBD1. Germline assignment: CDR1 LNHDA and CDR2 SQIVND (reference sequence). Unmatched junction bases numbered 8, after V lost 3 bases and J lost 4 bases. CDR3 length: 15 residues. CDR3 in DNA: TGTGCCAGTAGTATGCCCCACACAGGGGCAGAGACCCAGTACTTC. The encoded protein is CASSMPHTGAETQYF. Looking up the rest from reference TRBV19 and TRBJ2-5 gives the full variable domain: DGGITQSPKYLFRKEGQNVTLSCEQNLNHDAMYWYRQDPGQGLRLIYYSQIVNDFQKGDIAEGYSVSREKKESFPLTVTSAQKNPTAFYLCASSMPHTGAETQYFGPGTRLLVL.

As concerns this clone: One end of the junction does not line up with germline, which may come from a read error. The chain recombines TRBV7-9 with TRBJ2-1, with D perhaps matching TRBD2 (7 bases). This CDR3 has 11 amino acids. The germline V gene encodes CDR1 SEHNR and CDR2 FQNEAQ (reference sequence). The CDR3 DNA reads as TGTGCCAGCAGCTTGCCTGGGGGGGCTATCTTC. Translated: CASSLPGGAIF.

The CDR3 DNA reads TGTGCCACCAGCAGAGAACGGCCAGGGGCCTACGAGCAGTACTTC. Translating gives CATSRERPGAYEQYF. The rearrangement links TRBV15 to TRBJ2-7; D may be TRBD1 (6 bases). The CDR3 runs 15 residues. V lost 0 bases and J lost 2, with 11 bases in between. The germline V gene encodes CDR1 LNHNV and CDR2 YYDKDF (reference sequence).

The chain recombines TRBV27 with TRBJ2-2; D uncertain. Trimming took 1 base from V and 4 from J, leaving 10 bases between them. Germline loops: CDR1 MNHEY, CDR2 SMNVEV (reference sequence). This CDR3 is built from 15 residues. CDR3 sequence reads: CASSLFRALTGELFF. As DNA, the CDR3 is TGTGCCAGCAGTTTATTTAGGGCTCTCACCGGGGAGCTGTTTTTT.